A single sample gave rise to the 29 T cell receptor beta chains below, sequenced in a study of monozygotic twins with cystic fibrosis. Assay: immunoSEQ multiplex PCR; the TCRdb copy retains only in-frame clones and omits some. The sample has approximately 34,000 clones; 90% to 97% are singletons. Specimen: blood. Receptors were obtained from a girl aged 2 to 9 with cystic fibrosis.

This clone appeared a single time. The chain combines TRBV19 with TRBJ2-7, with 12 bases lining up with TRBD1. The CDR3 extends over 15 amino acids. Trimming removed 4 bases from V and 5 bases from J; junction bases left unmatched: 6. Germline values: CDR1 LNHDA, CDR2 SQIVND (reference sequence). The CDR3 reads CASSTPGQGADEQYF. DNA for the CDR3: TGTGCCAGTAGTACCCCGGGACAGGGGGCGGACGAGCAGTACTTC. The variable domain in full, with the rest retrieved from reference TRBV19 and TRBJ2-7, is DGGITQSPKYLFRKEGQNVTLSCEQNLNHDAMYWYRQDPGQGLRLIYYSQIVNDFQKGDIAEGYSVSREKKESFPLTVTSAQKNPTAFYLCASSTPGQGADEQYFGPGTRLTVT.

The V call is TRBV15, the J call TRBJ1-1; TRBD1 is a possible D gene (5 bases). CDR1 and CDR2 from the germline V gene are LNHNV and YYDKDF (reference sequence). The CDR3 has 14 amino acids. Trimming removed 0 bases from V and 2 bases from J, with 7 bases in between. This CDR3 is CATSRDGGNTEAFF. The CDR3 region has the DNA TGTGCCACCAGCAGAGATGGGGGTAACACTGAAGCTTTCTTT.

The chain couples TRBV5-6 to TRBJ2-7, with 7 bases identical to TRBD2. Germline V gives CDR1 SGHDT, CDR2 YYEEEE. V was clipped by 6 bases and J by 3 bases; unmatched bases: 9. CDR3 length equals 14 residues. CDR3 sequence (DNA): TGTGCCAGCACCAAGCAGGGAGGGGTCTACGAGCAGTACTTC. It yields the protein CASTKQGGVYEQYF.

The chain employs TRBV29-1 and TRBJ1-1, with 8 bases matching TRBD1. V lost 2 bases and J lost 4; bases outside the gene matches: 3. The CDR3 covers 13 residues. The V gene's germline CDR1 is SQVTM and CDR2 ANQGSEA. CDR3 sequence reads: CSVEQDRATEAFF. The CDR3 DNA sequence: TGCAGCGTTGAACAGGACAGGGCCACTGAAGCTTTCTTT.

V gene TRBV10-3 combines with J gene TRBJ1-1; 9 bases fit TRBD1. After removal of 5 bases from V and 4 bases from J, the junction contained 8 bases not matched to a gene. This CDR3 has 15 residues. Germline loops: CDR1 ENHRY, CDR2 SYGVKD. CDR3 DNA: TGTGCCATCAGTACAACAGGGGGCAAGATCACTGAAGCTTTCTTT. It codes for CAISTTGGKITEAFF.

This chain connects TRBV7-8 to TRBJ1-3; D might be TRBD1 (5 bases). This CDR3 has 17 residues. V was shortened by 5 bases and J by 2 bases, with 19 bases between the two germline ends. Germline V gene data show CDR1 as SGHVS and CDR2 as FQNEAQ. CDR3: CASSPRGDYRTGNTIYF. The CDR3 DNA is TGTGCCAGCAGCCCCCGAGGGGATTATAGAACTGGAAACACCATATATTTT.

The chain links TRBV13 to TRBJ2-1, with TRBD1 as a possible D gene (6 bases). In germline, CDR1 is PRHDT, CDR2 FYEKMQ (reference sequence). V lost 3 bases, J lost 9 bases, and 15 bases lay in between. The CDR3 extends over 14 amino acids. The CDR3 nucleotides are TGTGCCAGCAGCTTGGGGGCTGGAGATCGTGAGCAGTTCTTC. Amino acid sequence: CASSLGAGDREQFF.

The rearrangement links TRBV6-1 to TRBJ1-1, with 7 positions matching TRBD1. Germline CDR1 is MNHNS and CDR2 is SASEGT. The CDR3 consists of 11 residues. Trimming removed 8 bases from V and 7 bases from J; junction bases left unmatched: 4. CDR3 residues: CASLGQYEAFF. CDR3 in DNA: TGTGCCAGCCTGGGACAGTATGAAGCTTTCTTT.

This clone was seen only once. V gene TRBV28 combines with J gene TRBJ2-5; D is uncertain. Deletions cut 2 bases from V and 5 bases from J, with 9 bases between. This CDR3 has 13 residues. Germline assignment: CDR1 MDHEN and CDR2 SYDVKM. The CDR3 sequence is CASSLVARETQYF. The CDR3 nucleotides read TGTGCCAGCAGTTTAGTCGCTAGGGAGACCCAGTACTTC.

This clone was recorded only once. CDR3: CAGTVNEKLFF. The CDR3 nucleotides are TGTGCCGGGACAGTTAATGAAAAACTGTTTTTT. This chain joins TRBV30 and TRBJ1-4; 7 bases align to TRBD1. V trimming: 8 bases; J trimming: 4 bases; junction bases outside the gene matches: 1. The V gene's germline CDR1 is GTSNPN and CDR2 SVGIG (reference sequence). CDR3 length equals 11 residues.

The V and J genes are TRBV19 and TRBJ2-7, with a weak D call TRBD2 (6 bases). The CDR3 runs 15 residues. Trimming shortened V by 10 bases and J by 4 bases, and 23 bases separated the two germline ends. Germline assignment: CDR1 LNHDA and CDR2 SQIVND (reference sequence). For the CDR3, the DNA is TGTGCCATCCCTAAGGCGGGACCGGTCGTATACGAGCAGTACTTC. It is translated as CAIPKAGPVVYEQYF.

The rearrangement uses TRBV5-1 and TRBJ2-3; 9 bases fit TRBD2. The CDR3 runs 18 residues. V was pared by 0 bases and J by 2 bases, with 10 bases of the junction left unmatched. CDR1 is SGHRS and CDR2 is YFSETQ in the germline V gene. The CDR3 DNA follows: TGCGCCAGCAGCTTGGGTCCAGCTAGCGGGGAATTCACAGATACGCAGTATTTT. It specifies CASSLGPASGEFTDTQYF.

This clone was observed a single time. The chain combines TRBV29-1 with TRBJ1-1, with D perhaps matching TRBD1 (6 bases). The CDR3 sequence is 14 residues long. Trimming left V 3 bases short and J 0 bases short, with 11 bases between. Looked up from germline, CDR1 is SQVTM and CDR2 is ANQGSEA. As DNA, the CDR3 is TGCAGCGTTGATACAGGACAGATGAACACTGAAGCTTTCTTT. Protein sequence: CSVDTGQMNTEAFF.

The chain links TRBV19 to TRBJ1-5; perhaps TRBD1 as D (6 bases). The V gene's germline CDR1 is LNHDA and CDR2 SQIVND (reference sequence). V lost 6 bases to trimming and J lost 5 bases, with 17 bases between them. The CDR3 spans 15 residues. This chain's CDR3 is CASRGRTGLHQPQHF. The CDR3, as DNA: TGTGCCAGTAGGGGAAGAACAGGGCTCCATCAGCCCCAGCATTTT.

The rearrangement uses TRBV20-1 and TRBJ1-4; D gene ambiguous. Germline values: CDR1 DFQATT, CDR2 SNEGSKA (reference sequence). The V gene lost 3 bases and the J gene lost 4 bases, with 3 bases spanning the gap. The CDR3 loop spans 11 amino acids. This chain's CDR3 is CSASSNEKLFF. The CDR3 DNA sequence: TGCAGTGCTAGTAGTAATGAAAAACTGTTTTTT.

CDR3 nucleotide sequence: TGCGCCAGCAGCCAAACCCAATTCAGGGGAAAGGGGGGCTACACCTTC. Residues: CASSQTQFRGKGGYTF. This chain uses TRBV4-1 with TRBJ1-2; weak D call: TRBD1 (6 bases). The CDR3 contains 16 residues. From germline, CDR1 is MGHRA and CDR2 YSYEKL. Trimming took 2 bases from V and 8 from J, leaving 21 bases between them.

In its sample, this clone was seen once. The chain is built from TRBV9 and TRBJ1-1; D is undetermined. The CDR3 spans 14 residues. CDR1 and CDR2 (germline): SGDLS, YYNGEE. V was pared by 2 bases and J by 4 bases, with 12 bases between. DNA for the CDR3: TGTGCCAGCAGCGTCGCAGGCTCAAGCACTGAAGCTTTCTTT. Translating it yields CASSVAGSSTEAFF.

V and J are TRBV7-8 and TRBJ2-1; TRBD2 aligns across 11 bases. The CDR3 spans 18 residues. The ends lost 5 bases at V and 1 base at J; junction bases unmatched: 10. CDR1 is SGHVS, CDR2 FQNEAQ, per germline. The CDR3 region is CASSISTSGTSSYNEQFF. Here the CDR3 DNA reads TGTGCCAGCAGCATATCGACTAGCGGGACATCTTCCTACAATGAGCAGTTCTTC.

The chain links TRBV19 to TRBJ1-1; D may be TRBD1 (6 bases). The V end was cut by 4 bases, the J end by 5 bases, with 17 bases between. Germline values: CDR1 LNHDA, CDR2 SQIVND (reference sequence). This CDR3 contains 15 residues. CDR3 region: CASSTSTGLGTEAFF. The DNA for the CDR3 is TGTGCCAGTAGTACCTCTACAGGGCTAGGGACTGAAGCTTTCTTT.

CDR3 coding DNA: TGTGCCAGCACCATGACCCGAGCGGGAAACACCATATATTTT. Its protein product is CASTMTRAGNTIYF. The chain is built from TRBV6-5 and TRBJ1-3; D not resolved. The CDR3 sequence is 14 residues long. V was shortened by 7 bases and J by 4 bases, with 14 bases between the two germline ends. Germline V gene data show CDR1 as MNHEY and CDR2 as SVGAGI.

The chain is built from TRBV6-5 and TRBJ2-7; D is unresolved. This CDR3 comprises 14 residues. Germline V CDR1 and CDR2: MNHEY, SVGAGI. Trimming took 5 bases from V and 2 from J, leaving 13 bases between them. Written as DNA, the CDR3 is TGTGCCAGCAGTGAGATGACAAGTGCCTACGAGCAGTACTTC. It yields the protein CASSEMTSAYEQYF.

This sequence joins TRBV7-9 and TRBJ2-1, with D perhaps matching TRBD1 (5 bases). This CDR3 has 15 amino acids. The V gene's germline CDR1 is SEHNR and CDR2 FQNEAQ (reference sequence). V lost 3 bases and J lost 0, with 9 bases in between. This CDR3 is CASSFGASSYNEQFF. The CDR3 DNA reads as TGTGCCAGCAGCTTTGGGGCGAGCTCCTACAATGAGCAGTTCTTC.

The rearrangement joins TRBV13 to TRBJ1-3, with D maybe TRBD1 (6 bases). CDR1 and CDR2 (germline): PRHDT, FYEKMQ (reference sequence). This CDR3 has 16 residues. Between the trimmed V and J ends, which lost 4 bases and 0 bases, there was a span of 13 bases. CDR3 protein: CASSSRGTLSGNTIYF. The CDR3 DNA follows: TGTGCCAGCAGCTCCCGCGGGACACTCTCTGGAAACACCATATATTTT.

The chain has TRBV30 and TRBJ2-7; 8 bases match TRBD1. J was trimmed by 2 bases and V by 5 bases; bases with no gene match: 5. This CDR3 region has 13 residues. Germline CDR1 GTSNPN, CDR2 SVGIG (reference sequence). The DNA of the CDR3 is TGTGCCTGGCAGACAGGGGTTCCCTACGAGCAGTACTTC. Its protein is CAWQTGVPYEQYF.

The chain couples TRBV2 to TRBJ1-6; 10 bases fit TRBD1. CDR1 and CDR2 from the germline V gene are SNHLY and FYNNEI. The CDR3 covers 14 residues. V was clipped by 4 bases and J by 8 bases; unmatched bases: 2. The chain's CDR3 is CASSGTGGYSPLHF. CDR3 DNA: TGTGCCAGCAGTGGGACAGGGGGTTATTCACCCCTCCACTTT. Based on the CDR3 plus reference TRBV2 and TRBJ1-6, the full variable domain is EPEVTQTPSHQVTQMGQEVILRCVPISNHLYFYWYRQILGQKVEFLVSFYNNEISEKSEIFDDQFSVERPDGSNFTLKIRSTKLEDSAMYFCASSGTGGYSPLHFGNGTRLTVT.

CDR3 bases: TGTGCCAGTAGTATACAGCAAGAGACCCAGTACTTC. It is translated as CASSIQQETQYF. V is TRBV19 and J is TRBJ2-5; D uncertain. The CDR3 runs to 12 residues. In germline, CDR1 is LNHDA, CDR2 SQIVND (reference sequence). The germline V and J ends were trimmed by 2 bases and 2 bases, with 3 bases remaining between them.

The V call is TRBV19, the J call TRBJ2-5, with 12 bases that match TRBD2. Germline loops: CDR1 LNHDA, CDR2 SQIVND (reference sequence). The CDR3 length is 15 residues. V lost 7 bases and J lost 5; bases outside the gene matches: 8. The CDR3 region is CASTPRLAGVETQYF. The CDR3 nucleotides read TGTGCCAGTACCCCAAGACTAGCGGGAGTTGAGACCCAGTACTTC.

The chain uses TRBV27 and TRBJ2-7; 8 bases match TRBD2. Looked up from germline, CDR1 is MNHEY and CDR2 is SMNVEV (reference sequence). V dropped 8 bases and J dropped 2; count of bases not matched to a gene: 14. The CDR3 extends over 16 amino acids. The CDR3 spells CASRRGSLAATYEQYF. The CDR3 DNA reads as TGTGCCAGCCGCCGCGGTTCACTAGCGGCCACCTACGAGCAGTACTTC.

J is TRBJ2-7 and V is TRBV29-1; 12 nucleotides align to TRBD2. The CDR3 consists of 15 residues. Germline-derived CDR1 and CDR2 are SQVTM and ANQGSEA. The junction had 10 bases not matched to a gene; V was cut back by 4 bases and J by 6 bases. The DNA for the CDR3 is TGCAGCGTTGGGACTAGCGGGGCCCTGGCCCGCGAGCAGTACTTC. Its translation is CSVGTSGALAREQYF.